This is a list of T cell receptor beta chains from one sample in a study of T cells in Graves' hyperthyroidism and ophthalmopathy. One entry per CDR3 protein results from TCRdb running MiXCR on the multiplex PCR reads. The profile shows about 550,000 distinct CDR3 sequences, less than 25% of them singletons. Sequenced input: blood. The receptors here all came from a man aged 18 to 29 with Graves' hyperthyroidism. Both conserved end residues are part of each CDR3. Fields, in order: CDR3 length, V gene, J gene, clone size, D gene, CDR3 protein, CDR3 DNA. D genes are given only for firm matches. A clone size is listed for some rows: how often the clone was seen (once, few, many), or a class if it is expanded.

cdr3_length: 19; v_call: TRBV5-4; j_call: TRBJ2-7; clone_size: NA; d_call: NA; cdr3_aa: CASSLRAGGPSGSSYEQYF; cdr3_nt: TGTGCCAGCAGCTTGCGGGCAGGGGGCCCTAGCGGAAGCTCCTACGAGCAGTACTTC
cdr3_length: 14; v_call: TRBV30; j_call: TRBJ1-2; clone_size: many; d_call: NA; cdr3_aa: CAWSATWSNYGYTF; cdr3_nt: TGTGCCTGGAGTGCGACCTGGAGCAACTATGGCTACACCTTC
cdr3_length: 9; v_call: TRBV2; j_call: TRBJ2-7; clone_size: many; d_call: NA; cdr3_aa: CASGWEQYF; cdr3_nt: TGTGCCAGCGGGTGGGAGCAGTACTTC
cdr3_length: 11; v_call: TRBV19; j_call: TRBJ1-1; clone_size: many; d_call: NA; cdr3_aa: CATRREALAFF; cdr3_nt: TGTGCCACTAGGAGGGAGGCTTTAGCTTTCTTT
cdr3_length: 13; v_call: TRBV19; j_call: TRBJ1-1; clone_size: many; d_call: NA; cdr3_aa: CASSVNLNTEAFF; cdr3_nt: TGTGCCAGTAGTGTTAACTTGAACACTGAAGCTTTCTTT
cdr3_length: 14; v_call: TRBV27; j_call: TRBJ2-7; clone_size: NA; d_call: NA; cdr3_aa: CASSLRLESYEQYF; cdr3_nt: TGTGCCAGCAGTCTTAGGCTCGAGAGCTACGAGCAGTACTTC
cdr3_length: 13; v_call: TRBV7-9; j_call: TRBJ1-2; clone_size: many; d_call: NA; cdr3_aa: CASSLEAGDGYTF; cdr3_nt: TGTGCCAGCAGCTTAGAGGCTGGGGATGGCTACACCTTC
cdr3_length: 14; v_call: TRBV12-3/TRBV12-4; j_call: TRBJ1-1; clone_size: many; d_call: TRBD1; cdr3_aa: CASGWGQMNTEAFF; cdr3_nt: TGTGCCAGCGGCTGGGGACAGATGAACACTGAAGCTTTCTTT
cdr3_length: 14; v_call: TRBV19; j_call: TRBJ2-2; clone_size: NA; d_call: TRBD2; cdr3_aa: CASNRLAETGELFF; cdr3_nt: TGTGCCAGTAATCGACTAGCGGAGACCGGGGAGCTGTTTTTT
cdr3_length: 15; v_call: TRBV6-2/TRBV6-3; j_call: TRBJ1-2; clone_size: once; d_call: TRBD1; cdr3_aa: CASGGGDRGNYGYTF; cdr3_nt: TGTGCCAGCGGAGGTGGTGACAGGGGGAACTATGGCTACACCTTC
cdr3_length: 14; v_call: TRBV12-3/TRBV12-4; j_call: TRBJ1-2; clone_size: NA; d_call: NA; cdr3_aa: CASSLFEGFYGYTF; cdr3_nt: TGTGCCAGCAGTTTGTTCGAGGGGTTCTATGGCTACACCTTC
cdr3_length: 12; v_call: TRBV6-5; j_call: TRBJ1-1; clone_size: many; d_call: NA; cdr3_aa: CASSYQDGEAFF; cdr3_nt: TGTGCCAGCAGTTACCAGGACGGAGAAGCTTTCTTT
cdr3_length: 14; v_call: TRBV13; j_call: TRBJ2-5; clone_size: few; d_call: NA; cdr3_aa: CASSFGYSQETQYF; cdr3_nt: TGTGCCAGCAGCTTCGGTTACAGTCAAGAGACCCAGTACTTC
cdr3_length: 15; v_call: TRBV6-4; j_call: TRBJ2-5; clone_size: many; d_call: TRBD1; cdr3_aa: CASSELTGSQETQYF; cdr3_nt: TGTGCCAGCAGTGAACTGACAGGGTCCCAAGAGACCCAGTACTTC
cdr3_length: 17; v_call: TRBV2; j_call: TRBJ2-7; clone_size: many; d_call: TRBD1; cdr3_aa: CASTMPEGGLNSYEQYF; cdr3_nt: TGTGCCAGCACTATGCCCGAAGGGGGCCTGAACTCCTACGAGCAGTACTTC
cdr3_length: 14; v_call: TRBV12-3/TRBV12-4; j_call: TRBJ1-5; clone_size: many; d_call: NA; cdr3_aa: CASSSPSGSQPQHF; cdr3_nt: TGTGCCAGCAGTTCCCCCTCGGGATCTCAGCCCCAGCATTTT
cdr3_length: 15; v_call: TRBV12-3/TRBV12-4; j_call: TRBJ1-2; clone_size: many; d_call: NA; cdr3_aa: CASSLGGPGGTGYTF; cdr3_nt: TGTGCCAGCAGCCTAGGGGGACCGGGGGGCACTGGCTACACCTTC
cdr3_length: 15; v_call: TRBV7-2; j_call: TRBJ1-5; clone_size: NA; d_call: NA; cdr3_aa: CASSFSGTGSQPQHF; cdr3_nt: TGTGCCAGCAGCTTTAGTGGTACAGGGTCTCAGCCCCAGCATTTT
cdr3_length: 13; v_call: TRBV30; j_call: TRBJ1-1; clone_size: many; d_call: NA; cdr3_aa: CAGVGAMNTEAFF; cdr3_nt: TGTGCCGGGGTCGGGGCTATGAACACTGAAGCTTTCTTT
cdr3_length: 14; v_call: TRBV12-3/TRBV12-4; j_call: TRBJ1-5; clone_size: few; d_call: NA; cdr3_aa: CASSSQGTGAPQHF; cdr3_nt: TGTGCCAGCAGTTCCCAAGGGACCGGAGCGCCCCAGCATTTT
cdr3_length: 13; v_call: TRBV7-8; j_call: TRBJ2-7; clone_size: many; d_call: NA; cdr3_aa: CASSLEVVDEQYF; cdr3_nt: TGTGCCAGCAGCTTAGAAGTTGTAGACGAGCAGTACTTC
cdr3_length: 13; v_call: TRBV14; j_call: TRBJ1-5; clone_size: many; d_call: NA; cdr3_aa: CASSHLPGQPQHF; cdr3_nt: TGTGCCAGCAGCCACCTTCCCGGTCAGCCCCAGCATTTT
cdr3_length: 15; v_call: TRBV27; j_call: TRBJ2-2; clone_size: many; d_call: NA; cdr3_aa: CASSLSGRGFGELFF; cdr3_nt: TGTGCCAGCAGTTTATCAGGGAGGGGGTTCGGGGAGCTGTTTTTT
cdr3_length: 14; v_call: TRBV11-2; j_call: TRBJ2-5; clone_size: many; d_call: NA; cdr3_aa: CASAQTASQETQYF; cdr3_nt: TGTGCCAGCGCACAGACAGCCTCCCAAGAGACCCAGTACTTC
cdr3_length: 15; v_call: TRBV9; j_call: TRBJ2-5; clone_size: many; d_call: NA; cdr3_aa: CASSVDSGRGETQYF; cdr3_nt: TGTGCCAGCAGCGTAGATTCGGGTCGGGGAGAGACCCAGTACTTC
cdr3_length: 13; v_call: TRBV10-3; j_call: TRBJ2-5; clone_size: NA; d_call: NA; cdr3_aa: CAISVTVQETQYF; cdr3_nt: TGTGCCATCAGTGTCACAGTCCAAGAGACCCAGTACTTC
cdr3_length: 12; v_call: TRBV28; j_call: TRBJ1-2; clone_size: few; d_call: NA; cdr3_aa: CASKAGGRGYTF; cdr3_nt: TGTGCCAGCAAGGCGGGGGGTAGAGGCTACACCTTC
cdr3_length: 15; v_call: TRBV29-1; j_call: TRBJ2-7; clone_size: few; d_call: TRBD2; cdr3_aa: CSVPRALAGDGEQYF; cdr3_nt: TGCAGCGTTCCGAGGGCGCTAGCGGGGGACGGAGAGCAGTACTTC
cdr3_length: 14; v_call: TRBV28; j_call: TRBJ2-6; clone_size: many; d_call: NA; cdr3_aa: CASSLQSGANVLTF; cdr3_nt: TGTGCCAGCAGTTTGCAGTCTGGGGCCAACGTCCTGACTTTC